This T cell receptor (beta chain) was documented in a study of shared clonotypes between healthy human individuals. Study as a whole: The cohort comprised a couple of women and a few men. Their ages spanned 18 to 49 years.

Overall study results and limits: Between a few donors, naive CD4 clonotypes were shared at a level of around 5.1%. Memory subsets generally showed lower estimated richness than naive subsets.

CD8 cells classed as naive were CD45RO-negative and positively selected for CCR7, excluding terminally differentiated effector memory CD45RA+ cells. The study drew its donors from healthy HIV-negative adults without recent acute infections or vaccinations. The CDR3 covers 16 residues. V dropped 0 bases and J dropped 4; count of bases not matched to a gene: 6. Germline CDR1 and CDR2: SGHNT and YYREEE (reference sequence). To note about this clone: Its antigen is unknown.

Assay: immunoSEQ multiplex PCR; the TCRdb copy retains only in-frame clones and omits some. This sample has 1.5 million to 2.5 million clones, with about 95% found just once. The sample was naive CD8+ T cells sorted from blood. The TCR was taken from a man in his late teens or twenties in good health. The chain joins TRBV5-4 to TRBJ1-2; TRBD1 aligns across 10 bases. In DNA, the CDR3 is TGTGCCAGCAGCTTGGCAACGACAGGGGGCGTCTATGGCTACACCTTC. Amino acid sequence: CASSLATTGGVYGYTF. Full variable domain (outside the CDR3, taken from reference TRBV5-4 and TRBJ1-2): ETGVTQSPTHLIKTRGQQVTLRCSSQSGHNTVSWYQQALGQGPQFIFQYYREEENGRGNFPPRFSGLQFPNYSSELNVNALELDDSALYLCASSLATTGGVYGYTFGSGTRLTVV.